This is a list of T cell receptor beta chains from one sample in a study of blood T cell repertoires in COVID-19. Generated by immunoSEQ multiplex PCR, the TCRdb table keeps only in-frame clones and is missing some. The data hold roughly 99,000 clones, with approximately 84% observed a single time. The material sequenced was peripheral blood. The source is a human donor in a cohort sampled during active COVID-19. Each CDR3 is given with its conserved first and last residue. D genes are given only for firm matches. Expanded clones get a size class; other rows say once, few or many, or leave the size out.

D gene: TRBD2
J gene: TRBJ2-5
clone size: .
V gene: TRBV9
CDR3 DNA: TGTGCCAGCAGCAGTAGCGGGGAAGAGACCCAGTACTTC
CDR3 protein: CASSSSGEETQYF

D gene: .
J gene: TRBJ1-1
clone size: .
V gene: TRBV6-5
CDR3 DNA: TGTGCCAGCAGTTATACAGTGAACACTGAAGCTTTCTTT
CDR3 protein: CASSYTVNTEAFF

D gene: TRBD1
J gene: TRBJ1-1
clone size: .
V gene: TRBV10-3
CDR3 DNA: TGTGCCATCAGTGAGTCGAGCGGGACAGGTTCTTTCTTT
CDR3 protein: CAISESSGTGSFF

D gene: .
J gene: TRBJ1-3
clone size: .
V gene: TRBV7-2
CDR3 DNA: TGTGCCAGCAGCTTCGTCCCGCAGGGAACCGGCTCTGGAAACACCATATATTTT
CDR3 protein: CASSFVPQGTGSGNTIYF

D gene: TRBD1
J gene: TRBJ2-1
clone size: .
V gene: TRBV25-1
CDR3 DNA: TGTGCCAGCAGTGGACGGACAGGGAGCTCCTACAATGAGCAGTTCTTC
CDR3 protein: CASSGRTGSSYNEQFF

D gene: TRBD2
J gene: TRBJ2-2
clone size: .
V gene: TRBV19
CDR3 DNA: TGTGCCAGTAAAACTAGCGGGGAACTGAACACCGGGGAGCTGTTTTTT
CDR3 protein: CASKTSGELNTGELFF

D gene: TRBD2
J gene: TRBJ2-1
clone size: .
V gene: TRBV10-3
CDR3 DNA: TGTGCCATCAGTGAACACGGGACTAGGAGTTCGACTGAGCAGTTCTTC
CDR3 protein: CAISEHGTRSSTEQFF

D gene: TRBD1
J gene: TRBJ1-4
clone size: .
V gene: TRBV9
CDR3 DNA: TGTGCCAGCAGCCCTAGACAGGGGGCAAATGAAAAACTGTTTTTT
CDR3 protein: CASSPRQGANEKLFF

D gene: .
J gene: TRBJ2-2
clone size: .
V gene: TRBV18
CDR3 DNA: TGTGCCAGCTCACCACTTGGGGACAAGAGGACCGGGGAGCTGTTTTTT
CDR3 protein: CASSPLGDKRTGELFF

D gene: .
J gene: TRBJ2-5
clone size: .
V gene: TRBV7-3
CDR3 DNA: TGTGCCAGCAGCTTACTCGCGAATGGCGGAGAGACCCAGTACTTC
CDR3 protein: CASSLLANGGETQYF

D gene: .
J gene: TRBJ2-1
clone size: .
V gene: TRBV6-5
CDR3 DNA: TGTGCCAGCAGTTACCCGGGGGGCAGGGAGCAGTTCTTC
CDR3 protein: CASSYPGGREQFF

D gene: TRBD2
J gene: TRBJ2-1
clone size: few
V gene: TRBV19
CDR3 DNA: TGTGCCAGTAGTATTGGACTAGCGCAACGCAATGAGCAGTTCTTC
CDR3 protein: CASSIGLAQRNEQFF

D gene: .
J gene: TRBJ1-1
clone size: .
V gene: TRBV20-1
CDR3 DNA: TGCAGTGCGCAGCGGAACACTGAAGCTTTCTTT
CDR3 protein: CSAQRNTEAFF

D gene: TRBD2
J gene: TRBJ2-2
clone size: few
V gene: TRBV4-2
CDR3 DNA: TGTGCCAGCACCCCGGGGGGGGCTAGCGGGACCACCGGGGAGCTGTTTTTT
CDR3 protein: CASTPGGASGTTGELFF

D gene: TRBD1
J gene: TRBJ1-1
clone size: few
V gene: TRBV5-1
CDR3 DNA: TGCGCCAGTGGAACTCCCGGGACAGGGATGGGCACTGAAGCTTTCTTT
CDR3 protein: CASGTPGTGMGTEAFF

D gene: TRBD1
J gene: TRBJ1-2
clone size: .
V gene: TRBV19
CDR3 DNA: TGTGCCAGTAGTGAGATCACCCGGGACAGGGGTGGCTACACCTTC
CDR3 protein: CASSEITRDRGGYTF

D gene: .
J gene: TRBJ1-1
clone size: once
V gene: TRBV18
CDR3 DNA: TGTGCCAGCTCACCAGTCCGGGGGACTGAAGCTTTCTTT
CDR3 protein: CASSPVRGTEAFF

D gene: .
J gene: TRBJ2-7
clone size: .
V gene: TRBV11-2
CDR3 DNA: TGTGCCAGCAGACCTACCGCTGGAGCCGAGCAGTACTTC
CDR3 protein: CASRPTAGAEQYF

D gene: .
J gene: TRBJ1-4
clone size: once
V gene: TRBV2
CDR3 DNA: TGTGCCAGCAGGGTTGAGGGGGAGGGAAAACTGTTTTTT
CDR3 protein: CASRVEGEGKLFF

D gene: .
J gene: TRBJ2-1
clone size: .
V gene: TRBV5-4
CDR3 DNA: TGTGCCAGCAGCTTCAATCCGGGAGCCACGTACAATGAGCAGTTCTTC
CDR3 protein: CASSFNPGATYNEQFF

D gene: TRBD1
J gene: TRBJ1-4
clone size: once
V gene: TRBV9
CDR3 DNA: TGTGCCAGCAGCGCCGGGACAGGGGCGACTGCAACTAATGAAAAACTGTTTTTT
CDR3 protein: CASSAGTGATATNEKLFF

D gene: .
J gene: TRBJ1-2
clone size: few
V gene: TRBV7-3
CDR3 DNA: TGTGCCAGCAGCTTATTCCAGGATCATGGCTACACCTTC
CDR3 protein: CASSLFQDHGYTF

D gene: .
J gene: TRBJ2-5
clone size: .
V gene: TRBV11-3
CDR3 DNA: TGTGCCAGCAGCACGGGGTCTGTGGAGACCCAGTACTTC
CDR3 protein: CASSTGSVETQYF